A selection of T cell receptor beta chains follows, all from one sample in a study of blood T cells in healthy people across ages. TCRdb analysed the 5' RACE reads with MiXCR anew, one entry per CDR3 protein. The sample consists of some 800,000 distinct CDR3 sequences, roughly 25% of them appearing once. These data were also filed under a second study, of T cells of mothers and their children.

Sequencing input: blood. These receptor sequences come from a boy aged 5-17 years in good health. The CDR3 runs from the conserved cysteine through the conserved F or W. D genes are given only for firm matches. Only some rows state a clone size, as once, few, many or a class for expanded clones.

d_gene	v_gene	j_gene	abundance	CDR3aa	CDR3nt
.	TRBV6-2/TRBV6-3	TRBJ2-1	few	CASSQGHYNEQFF	TGTGCCAGCAGTCAGGGACACTACAATGAGCAGTTCTTC
.	TRBV28	TRBJ2-7	.	CASSLLRLRNYEQYF	TGTGCCAGCAGTTTATTAAGACTACGGAACTACGAGCAGTACTTC
.	TRBV9	TRBJ2-3	.	CAGSPLPSDTQYF	TGTGCCGGCAGCCCACTCCCTTCAGATACGCAGTATTTT
TRBD2	TRBV5-1	TRBJ2-1	.	CASSRGLAGEPYNEQFF	TGCGCCAGCAGCAGGGGACTAGCGGGAGAACCCTACAATGAGCAGTTCTTC
.	TRBV27	TRBJ1-5	few	CASSPHAGHQPQHF	TGTGCCAGCAGTCCCCATGCTGGCCATCAGCCCCAGCATTTT
TRBD1	TRBV27	TRBJ1-2	few	CASSLLGQADGGYTF	TGTGCCAGCAGTTTACTCGGACAGGCGGATGGGGGCTACACCTTC
.	TRBV7-9	TRBJ1-2	.	CASSYDSSYGYTF	TGTGCCAGCAGCTATGACAGTTCCTATGGCTACACCTTC
.	TRBV28	TRBJ2-3	few	CASTTVLGTQYF	TGTGCCAGCACGACCGTACTAGGAACGCAGTATTTT
TRBD1	TRBV5-1	TRBJ1-2	.	CASSPTDRGANYGYTF	TGCGCCAGCAGCCCAACGGACAGGGGAGCTAACTATGGCTACACCTTC
TRBD2	TRBV7-9	TRBJ2-5	.	CASSFRVRLAGETQYF	TGTGCCAGCAGCTTCAGGGTACGACTAGCGGGAGAGACCCAGTACTTC
TRBD1	TRBV29-1	TRBJ2-5	.	CSAGGQGSKTQYF	TGCAGCGCTGGGGGACAGGGGTCGAAGACCCAGTACTTC
.	TRBV3-1	TRBJ2-7	few	CASSAASGPAYEQYF	TGTGCCAGCAGCGCCGCCAGCGGGCCAGCCTACGAGCAGTACTTC
.	TRBV4-3	TRBJ2-5	few	CASSQGMLEETQYF	TGCGCCAGCAGCCAAGGGATGTTAGAAGAGACCCAGTACTTC
TRBD1	TRBV7-2	TRBJ1-5	few	CASRQGGGQPQHF	TGTGCCAGCAGGCAGGGAGGGGGCCAGCCCCAGCATTTT
TRBD1	TRBV12-5	TRBJ2-1	.	CASGLSPGTGFEQFF	TGTGCTAGTGGTTTGAGTCCCGGGACAGGGTTCGAGCAGTTCTTC
.	TRBV4-1	TRBJ1-4	few	CASSQVGPRANEKLFF	TGCGCCAGCAGCCAAGTGGGACCAAGGGCTAATGAAAAACTGTTTTTT
.	TRBV5-1	TRBJ1-1	few	CASSIRQNTEAFF	TGCGCCAGCAGCATCCGACAGAACACTGAAGCTTTCTTT
TRBD1	TRBV7-9	TRBJ2-5	.	CASSRGTGVETQYF	TGTGCCAGCAGCAGAGGGACAGGGGTTGAGACCCAGTACTTC
.	TRBV6-4	TRBJ2-1	few	CASSDGADEQFF	TGTGCCAGCAGTGACGGGGCTGATGAGCAGTTCTTC
TRBD1	TRBV7-9	TRBJ2-4	few	CASEGAPGIQYF	TGTGCCAGCGAGGGGGCCCCTGGCATTCAGTACTTC
.	TRBV20-1	TRBJ1-2	.	CSARDRAKATANYGYTF	TGCAGTGCTAGAGACAGAGCCAAAGCAACGGCTAACTATGGCTACACCTTC
.	TRBV29-1	TRBJ2-3	.	CSVAPGARDTQYF	TGCAGCGTTGCCCCCGGGGCCCGAGATACGCAGTATTTT
TRBD2	TRBV28	TRBJ2-7	.	CASSLSSGGRAYEQYF	TGTGCCAGCAGTTTAAGTTCTGGCGGGAGGGCCTACGAGCAGTACTTC
TRBD1	TRBV18	TRBJ1-6	.	CASSRTGTGSGRSYNSPLHF	TGTGCCAGCTCACGTACCGGGACAGGGAGCGGACGCTCCTATAATTCACCCCTCCACTTT
.	TRBV30	TRBJ2-5	.	CAWTRQETQYF	TGTGCCTGGACTAGACAAGAGACCCAGTACTTC
.	TRBV12-3/TRBV12-4	TRBJ2-5	.	CASSRIGGVETQYF	TGTGCCAGCAGCCGGATTGGGGGAGTGGAGACCCAGTACTTC
TRBD1	TRBV5-1	TRBJ2-3	.	CASSDRVTDTQYF	TGCGCCAGCAGCGACAGGGTGACAGATACGCAGTATTTT
TRBD1	TRBV12-3/TRBV12-4	TRBJ1-5	.	CASSLGTGNTNQPQHF	TGTGCCAGCAGTTTAGGGACAGGGAATACCAATCAGCCCCAGCATTTT
.	TRBV5-1	TRBJ1-4	few	CASSLTPTVGANEKLFF	TGCGCCAGCAGCTTAACACCGACCGTGGGTGCTAATGAAAAACTGTTTTTT
.	TRBV7-9	TRBJ1-2	.	CASSTRTDSNYGYTF	TGTGCCAGCAGCACGAGGACCGACTCAAACTATGGCTACACCTTC
.	TRBV18	TRBJ2-5	few	CASSPTRDVFSGETQYF	TGTGCCAGCTCACCCACACGGGATGTGTTCAGCGGAGAGACCCAGTACTTC
.	TRBV28	TRBJ1-1	few	CASSRWGEAFF	TGTGCCAGCAGTCGGTGGGGGGAAGCTTTCTTT
.	TRBV6-2/TRBV6-3	TRBJ2-5	.	CATWSLGYQETQYF	TGTGCCACCTGGTCGTTGGGGTACCAAGAGACCCAGTACTTC
TRBD1	TRBV6-5	TRBJ1-2	few	CASSLTGTGANYGYTF	TGTGCCAGCAGTTTGACCGGGACAGGCGCTAACTATGGCTACACCTTC
.	TRBV6-1	TRBJ1-1	once	CASSEALQGKAFF	TGTGCCAGCAGTGAAGCGCTTCAAGGAAAAGCTTTCTTT
.	TRBV11-2	TRBJ2-1	few	CASSHPTDVDNEQFF	TGTGCCAGCAGCCATCCCACCGATGTGGACAATGAGCAGTTCTTC
TRBD1	TRBV7-2	TRBJ2-7	few	CASSLWQGATYEQYF	TGTGCCAGCAGCTTATGGCAGGGGGCTACCTACGAGCAGTACTTC
TRBD1	TRBV6-2/TRBV6-3	TRBJ1-5	many	CASYDRANQPQHF	TGTGCCAGCTATGACAGGGCTAATCAGCCCCAGCATTTT
.	TRBV2	TRBJ1-2	.	CASTGGGLASNYGYTF	TGTGCCAGCACCGGCGGAGGCCTAGCAAGTAACTATGGCTACACCTTC
.	TRBV19	TRBJ2-2	.	CASSNLNTGELFF	TGTGCCAGTAGTAACCTCAACACCGGGGAGCTGTTTTTT
.	TRBV5-1	TRBJ2-1	few	CASSFGQPYNEQFF	TGCGCCAGCAGCTTCGGGCAGCCGTACAATGAGCAGTTCTTC
.	TRBV27	TRBJ2-7	few	CASRNGKLYGEQYF	TGTGCCAGCAGGAACGGGAAGCTCTACGGGGAGCAGTACTTC
.	TRBV7-2	TRBJ2-4	.	CASSLGAESKHSSQYF	TGTGCCAGCAGCTTAGGAGCGGAGTCAAAACATTCAAGTCAGTACTTC
TRBD1	TRBV7-9	TRBJ2-5	.	CASSLQGDRETQYF	TGTGCCAGCAGCTTACAGGGGGACAGGGAGACCCAGTACTTC
.	TRBV18	TRBJ2-4	.	CASSPEQSNKNIQYF	TGTGCCAGCTCACCAGAACAGAGTAACAAAAACATTCAGTACTTC
.	TRBV19	TRBJ2-7	few	CASSMDSAGEQYF	TGTGCCAGTAGTATGGACAGCGCGGGCGAGCAGTACTTC
.	TRBV29-1	TRBJ2-7	.	CSVVTSYEQYF	TGCAGCGTTGTTACTTCCTACGAGCAGTACTTC
.	TRBV29-1	TRBJ2-3	few	CSVGRGTDTQYF	TGCAGCGTTGGGAGGGGCACAGATACGCAGTATTTT
TRBD1	TRBV19	TRBJ2-7	once	CASSRTGVPHEQYF	TGTGCCAGTAGTAGGACAGGGGTCCCCCACGAGCAGTACTTC